These T cell receptor beta chains were read from a single sample in a study of blood T cell repertoires in COVID-19. Libraries were prepared by immunoSEQ multiplex PCR; TCRdb keeps only in-frame clonotypes and omits some of them. Found here are more than 95,000 clones, more than 75% of them singletons; the top ten hold approximately 8%. Sequences were obtained from peripheral blood. All receptors come from a man aged 45 to 65 with acute or convalescent COVID-19. Both conserved end residues are part of each CDR3. Fields, in order: J gene, V gene, clone size, D gene, CDR3 DNA, CDR3 protein. D genes are given only for firm matches. Rows may omit the clone size; those that give it use once, few, many or a size class.

TRBJ2-6,TRBV7-8,few,.,TGTGCCAGCAGCTTAGCGCGTATCTCGGAGAGGCTACCTGGGGCCAACGTCCTGACTTTC,CASSLARISERLPGANVLTF
TRBJ1-2,TRBV5-1,.,.,TGCGCCAGCAGTATTTCCACAGGGAATGGCTACACCTTC,CASSISTGNGYTF
TRBJ2-3,TRBV7-2,.,.,TGTGCCAGCAGCTTACAGAGCGGGTCAGATACGCAGTATTTT,CASSLQSGSDTQYF
TRBJ2-1,TRBV9,once,TRBD1,TGTGCCAGCAGCGCCAGGACAGGGGGCATGGAGCAGTTCTTC,CASSARTGGMEQFF
TRBJ2-1,TRBV29-1,few,TRBD2,TGCAGCGTTATAAGACTAGCGGGAGTCCACAATGAGCAGTTCTTC,CSVIRLAGVHNEQFF
TRBJ1-2,TRBV5-1,.,TRBD1,TGCGCCAGCAGCTTGCAACAGGGGGCTAACTATGGCTACACCTTC,CASSLQQGANYGYTF
TRBJ2-3,TRBV11-2,.,TRBD1,TGTGCCAGCAGCTTAGGGACAGGGGGCCCGCTAGATACGCAGTATTTT,CASSLGTGGPLDTQYF
TRBJ2-1,TRBV9,.,TRBD2,TGTGCCAGCAGCGTTAGCGGGGCGTCCTACAATGAGCAGTTCTTC,CASSVSGASYNEQFF
TRBJ2-3,TRBV30,.,TRBD2,TGTGCCGGGGTACTAGCGGGAGGGAGGGGTACGCAGTATTTT,CAGVLAGGRGTQYF
TRBJ2-3,TRBV19,.,TRBD2,TGTGCCAGTAGTATATTCGGCGGGAGGGCCGGAGATACGCAGTATTTT,CASSIFGGRAGDTQYF
TRBJ2-5,TRBV6-5,.,TRBD2,TGTGCCAGCAGATTAGCGGGAGGAGGGGAGACCCAGTACTTC,CASRLAGGGETQYF
TRBJ2-5,TRBV29-1,once,TRBD1,TGCAGCGTTGAAGATCTCGCAGGGGGTAAAGAGACCCAGTACTTC,CSVEDLAGGKETQYF
TRBJ2-3,TRBV14,.,.,TGTGCCAGCAGCCAAGATCGCGTGGGCCTCTCCACAGATACGCAGTATTTT,CASSQDRVGLSTDTQYF
TRBJ2-1,TRBV19,.,TRBD2,TGTGCCAGTAGTATACTAGCGGGAGTACAGTTCTTC,CASSILAGVQFF
TRBJ1-1,TRBV15,.,TRBD1,TGTGCCACCAGCAGGGACAGGGGTTGGACTGAAGCTTTCTTT,CATSRDRGWTEAFF